These T cell receptor beta chains were read from a single sample in a study of T-cell reconstitution after alpha-beta-depleted transplantation in children. Each CDR3 protein gets one entry after TCRdb re-called the PCR reads with MiXCR. The sample holds 540,000 or so distinct CDR3 sequences, 23% seen once. The sequenced sample was PBMCs, mostly from graft donor cells, obtained 360 days after TCRalphabeta/CD19-depleted stem cell transplant. All receptors come from a boy under three years old who had a stem cell transplant for acute myeloid leukemia, so the T cells may come from the graft donor. The CDR3 runs from the conserved cysteine through the conserved F or W. A D gene is named only where the DNA matches it firmly. The size entry is marked missing in some rows and otherwise reads once, few, many or a size class.

d_call	v_call	j_call	clone_size	cdr3_aa	cdr3_nt
TRBD1	TRBV6-1	TRBJ2-6	few	CASSRRDRISGANVLTF	TGTGCCAGCAGCCGCCGGGACAGGATCTCTGGGGCCAACGTCCTGACTTTC
TRBD2	TRBV12-3/TRBV12-4	TRBJ2-2	many	CASRVAGQNTGELFF	TGTGCCAGCAGGGTAGCGGGGCAAAACACCGGGGAGCTGTTTTTT
-	TRBV6-1	TRBJ2-7	-	CASRGSPSYEQYF	TGTGCCAGCAGGGGCAGTCCCAGCTACGAGCAGTACTTC
TRBD1	TRBV6-1	TRBJ2-6	-	CASSLRGQASSGANVLTF	TGTGCCAGCAGCCTACGGGGACAGGCAAGCTCTGGGGCCAACGTCCTGACTTTC
TRBD1	TRBV4-2	TRBJ1-5	-	CASSQDRRKDRGTHQPQHF	TGTGCCAGCAGCCAAGATCGGAGAAAGGACAGGGGGACACATCAGCCCCAGCATTTT
-	TRBV11-2	TRBJ2-5	many	CASREPGRSSKETQYF	TGTGCCAGCAGAGAACCCGGGAGAAGTAGCAAAGAGACCCAGTACTTC
TRBD1	TRBV12-3/TRBV12-4	TRBJ2-5	many	CASSSGTEEEETQYF	TGTGCCAGCAGTTCCGGGACAGAAGAGGAAGAGACCCAGTACTTC
-	TRBV20-1	TRBJ1-3	few	CSASIGLSGNTIYF	TGCAGTGCTAGTATAGGCCTCTCTGGAAACACCATATATTTT
-	TRBV6-2/TRBV6-3	TRBJ1-5	-	CASSYGGGWSQPQHF	TGTGCCAGCAGTTACGGCGGTGGATGGAGTCAGCCCCAGCATTTT
-	TRBV5-1	TRBJ2-2	few	CASSLVTFTGELFF	TGCGCCAGCAGCTTGGTTACCTTCACCGGGGAGCTGTTTTTT
TRBD1	TRBV7-9	TRBJ1-5	-	CASSTGVLRPQHF	TGTGCCAGCAGCACAGGGGTTCTTCGGCCCCAGCATTTT
TRBD1	TRBV13	TRBJ2-2	once	CASSSIRDRGRSGELFF	TGTGCCAGCAGCTCAATCCGGGACAGGGGTCGATCCGGGGAGCTGTTTTTT
-	TRBV11-2	TRBJ2-1	-	CASSLSRAPLYNEQFF	TGTGCCAGCAGCCTTTCCCGTGCCCCACTTTACAATGAGCAGTTCTTC
-	TRBV7-9	TRBJ2-1	many	CAYLFGTGTGGEQFF	TGTGCCTACCTTTTCGGGACCGGTACTGGGGGTGAGCAGTTCTTC
-	TRBV20-1	TRBJ1-5	once	CSAATGRDQPQHF	TGCAGTGCGGCGACGGGACGAGATCAGCCCCAGCATTTT
-	TRBV20-1	TRBJ2-7	-	CSASGTGTYEQYF	TGCAGTGCTAGTGGTACAGGGACCTACGAGCAGTACTTC
-	TRBV6-1	TRBJ2-2	few	CASSGLPVNTGELFF	TGTGCCAGCAGTGGACTCCCGGTGAACACCGGGGAGCTGTTTTTT
TRBD1	TRBV6-2/TRBV6-3	TRBJ2-5	-	CASTKRTGKTQYF	TGTGCCAGCACCAAAAGGACAGGGAAGACCCAGTACTTC
TRBD1	TRBV12-3/TRBV12-4	TRBJ2-1	many	CASSRDRVYNEQFF	TGTGCCAGCAGTAGGGACAGGGTCTACAATGAGCAGTTCTTC
-	TRBV20-1	TRBJ2-2	-	CSARNQGTGELFF	TGCAGTGCTAGAAACCAGGGCACCGGGGAGCTGTTTTTT
-	TRBV13	TRBJ2-7	many	CASSPQSPRLTYEQYF	TGTGCCAGCAGCCCACAATCCCCACGGTTAACCTACGAGCAGTACTTC
TRBD1	TRBV3-1	TRBJ1-5	many	CASSQDGTGYNNQPQHF	TGTGCCAGCAGCCAAGATGGGACAGGGTATAACAATCAGCCCCAGCATTTT
-	TRBV12-3/TRBV12-4	TRBJ2-3	many	CASSWAGATDTQYF	TGTGCCAGCAGTTGGGCAGGGGCCACAGATACGCAGTATTTT
-	TRBV30	TRBJ2-7	many	CAWSPFSSTYEQYF	TGTGCCTGGAGTCCCTTCTCGTCCACCTACGAGCAGTACTTC
TRBD1	TRBV5-1	TRBJ2-2	few	CASTLRQGNTGELFF	TGCGCCAGCACCTTAAGACAGGGGAACACCGGGGAGCTGTTTTTT
TRBD1	TRBV6-2/TRBV6-3	TRBJ2-1	-	CASREMGQGELNEQFF	TGTGCCAGCAGGGAAATGGGACAGGGGGAGTTGAATGAGCAGTTCTTC
-	TRBV6-1	TRBJ1-6	-	CASTPGPHSPLHF	TGTGCCAGCACCCCGGGGCCGCATTCACCCCTCCACTTT
TRBD1	TRBV5-1	TRBJ2-7	once	CASSLGQGREQYF	TGCGCCAGCAGCTTGGGACAGGGGCGGGAGCAGTACTTC
-	TRBV12-3/TRBV12-4	TRBJ2-2	-	CASSSALSNTGELFF	TGTGCCAGCAGCTCAGCCCTTTCGAACACCGGGGAGCTGTTTTTT